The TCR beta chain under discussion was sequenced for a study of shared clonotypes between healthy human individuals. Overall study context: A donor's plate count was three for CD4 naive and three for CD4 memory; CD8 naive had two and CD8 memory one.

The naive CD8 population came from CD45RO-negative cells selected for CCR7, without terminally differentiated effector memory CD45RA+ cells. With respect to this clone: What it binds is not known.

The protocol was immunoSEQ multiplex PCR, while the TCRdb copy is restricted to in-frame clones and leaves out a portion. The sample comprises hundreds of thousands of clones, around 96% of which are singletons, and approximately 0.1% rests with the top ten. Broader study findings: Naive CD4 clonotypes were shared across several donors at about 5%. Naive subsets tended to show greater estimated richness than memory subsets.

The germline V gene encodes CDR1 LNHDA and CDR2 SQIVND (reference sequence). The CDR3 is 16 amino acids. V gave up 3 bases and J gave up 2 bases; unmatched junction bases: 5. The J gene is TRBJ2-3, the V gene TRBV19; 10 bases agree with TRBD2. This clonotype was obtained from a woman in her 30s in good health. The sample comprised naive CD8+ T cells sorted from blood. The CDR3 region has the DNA TGTGCCAGTAGTATTGGACTAGCGGTCCCCACAGATACGCAGTATTTT. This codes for CASSIGLAVPTDTQYF.